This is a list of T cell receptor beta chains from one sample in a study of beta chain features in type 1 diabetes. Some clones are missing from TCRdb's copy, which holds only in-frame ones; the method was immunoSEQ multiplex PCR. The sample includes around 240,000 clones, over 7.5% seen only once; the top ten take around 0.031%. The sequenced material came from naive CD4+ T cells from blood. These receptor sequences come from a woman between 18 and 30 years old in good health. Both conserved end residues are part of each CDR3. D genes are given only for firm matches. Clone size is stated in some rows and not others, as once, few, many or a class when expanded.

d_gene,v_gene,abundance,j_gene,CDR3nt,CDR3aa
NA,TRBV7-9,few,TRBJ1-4,TGTGCCAGCAGCTCTAGTACAAAACTGTTTTTT,CASSSSTKLFF
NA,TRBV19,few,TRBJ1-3,TGTGCCAGTAGTCCCGGTCAACCTGGAAACACCATATATTTT,CASSPGQPGNTIYF
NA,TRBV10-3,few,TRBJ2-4,TGTGCCATCAGTGAGGGGCGACAGGAAAACATTCAGTACTTC,CAISEGRQENIQYF
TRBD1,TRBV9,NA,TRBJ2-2,TGTGCCAGCAGCGGATCCGGGACAGGAGGTTGGGGCACCGGGGAGCTGTTTTTT,CASSGSGTGGWGTGELFF
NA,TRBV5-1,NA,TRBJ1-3,TGCGCCAGCAGCTTGGAGCACGCTTCTTACTCTGGAAACACCATATATTTT,CASSLEHASYSGNTIYF
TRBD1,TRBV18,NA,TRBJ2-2,TGTGCCAGCTCACCAGCTACCGGACAGGGGGCTGGGACCGGGGAGCTGTTTTTT,CASSPATGQGAGTGELFF
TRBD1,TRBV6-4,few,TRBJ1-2,TGTGCCAGCAGTGCGGGGACAGCCGGCTATGGCTACACCTTC,CASSAGTAGYGYTF
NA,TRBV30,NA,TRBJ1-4,TGTGCCTGGAGTGCCCAGGGGTTACAACTGTTTTTT,CAWSAQGLQLFF
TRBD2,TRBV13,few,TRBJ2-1,TGTGCCAGCAGGAGACTAGCGGGAGGTCTTGATGAGCAGTTCTTC,CASRRLAGGLDEQFF
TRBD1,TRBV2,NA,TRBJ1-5,TGTGCCAGCACTTCGGACAGGGTTGGCAATCAGCCCCAGCATTTT,CASTSDRVGNQPQHF
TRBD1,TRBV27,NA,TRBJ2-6,TGTGCCAGCAGTTTTTTGTCCGCAGGGGGCCACTCTGGGGCCAACGTCCTGACTTTC,CASSFLSAGGHSGANVLTF
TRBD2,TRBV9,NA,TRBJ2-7,TGTGCCAGCAGCGTAGGACTAGCGGGTTCGGGAGAGCAGTACTTC,CASSVGLAGSGEQYF
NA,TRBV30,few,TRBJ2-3,TGTGCCTGGAGTCGTACAGATACGCAGTATTTT,CAWSRTDTQYF
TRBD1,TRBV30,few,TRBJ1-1,TGTGCCTCCGAGGACAGGGGGCGGTTTGATGCTTTCTTT,CASEDRGRFDAFF
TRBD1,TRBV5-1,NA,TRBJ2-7,TGCGCCAGCAGCCGTTGGGGACAGGGGGTCAACGAGCAGTACTTC,CASSRWGQGVNEQYF
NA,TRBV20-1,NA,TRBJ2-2,TGCAGTGAGGGGTTGCCCGGGGAGCTGTTTTTT,CSEGLPGELFF
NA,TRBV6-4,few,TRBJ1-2,TGTGCCAGCAGTGACACGCTCCGAGGGGGCTACACCTTC,CASSDTLRGGYTF
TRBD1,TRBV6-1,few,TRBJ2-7,TGTGCCAGCAGTGAAGCGAGGATCCGGGACAGGGGCCACGAGCAGTACTTC,CASSEARIRDRGHEQYF
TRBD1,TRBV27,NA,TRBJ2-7,TGTGCCAGCAGAGGGACAGGGGGTACCTACGAGCAGTACTTC,CASRGTGGTYEQYF
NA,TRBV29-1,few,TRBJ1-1,TGCAGCGTTGCGGTGGGGGCTAACACTGAAGCTTTCTTT,CSVAVGANTEAFF
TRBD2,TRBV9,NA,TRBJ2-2,TGTGCCAGCAGCCCCAGGACTAGCGGGAGTATCACCGGGGAGCTGTTTTTT,CASSPRTSGSITGELFF
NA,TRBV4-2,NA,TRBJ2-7,TGTGCCAGCAGCAGGGAGCGCGGGGACCACGAGCAGTACTTC,CASSRERGDHEQYF